This T cell receptor beta chain was captured in a study of T cell responses to AZD1222 COVID-19 vaccine. Whole-study findings and limits: The donor cohort was predominantly white British with a female majority, and clonal diversity may have been underestimated.

A word on this clone: Antigen unknown.

There are 15 residues in the CDR3. The V end was cut by 1 base, the J end by 2 bases, with 12 bases between. Germline V CDR1 and CDR2: SGHVS, FQNEAQ. Sequenced by immunoSEQ multiplex PCR; TCRdb stores in-frame clones only, minus some. The data contain over 130,000 clones, 92% of them singletons. The sample consisted of peripheral blood, taken 28 days after the second AZD1222 dose. This sequence was found in an adult who received the AZD1222 COVID-19 vaccine. This sequence joins TRBV7-8 and TRBJ2-7; D unclear. This CDR3 reads CASSLVIGDTYEQYF. CDR3 bases: TGTGCCAGCAGCTTAGTTATTGGGGATACCTACGAGCAGTACTTC.